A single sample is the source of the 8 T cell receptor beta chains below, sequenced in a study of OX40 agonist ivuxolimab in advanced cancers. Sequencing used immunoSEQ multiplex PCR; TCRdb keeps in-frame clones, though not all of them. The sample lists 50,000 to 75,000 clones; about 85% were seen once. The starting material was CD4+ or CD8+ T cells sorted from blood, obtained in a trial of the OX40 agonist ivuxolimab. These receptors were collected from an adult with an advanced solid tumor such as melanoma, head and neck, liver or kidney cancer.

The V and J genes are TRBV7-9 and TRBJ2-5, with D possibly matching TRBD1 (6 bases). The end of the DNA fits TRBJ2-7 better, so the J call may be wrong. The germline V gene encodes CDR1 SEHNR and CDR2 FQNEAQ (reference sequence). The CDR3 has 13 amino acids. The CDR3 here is CASSRSQGFEQYF. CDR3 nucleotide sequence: TGTGCCAGCAGCCGGTCACAGGGTTTCGAGCAGTACTTC.

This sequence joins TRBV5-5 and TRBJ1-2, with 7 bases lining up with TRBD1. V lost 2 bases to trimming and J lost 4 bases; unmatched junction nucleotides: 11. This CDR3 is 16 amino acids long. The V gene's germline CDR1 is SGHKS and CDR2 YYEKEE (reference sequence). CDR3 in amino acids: CASSFSPGQRVYGYTF. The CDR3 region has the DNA TGTGCCAGCAGCTTTTCCCCGGGACAGAGGGTCTATGGCTACACCTTC.

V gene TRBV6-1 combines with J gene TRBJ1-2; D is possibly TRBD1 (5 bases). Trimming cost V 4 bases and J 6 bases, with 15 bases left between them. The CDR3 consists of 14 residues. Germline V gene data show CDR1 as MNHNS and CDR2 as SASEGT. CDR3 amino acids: CASSALRGRDGYTF. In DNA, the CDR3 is TGTGCCAGCAGTGCTCTTCGGGGCAGGGATGGCTACACCTTC.

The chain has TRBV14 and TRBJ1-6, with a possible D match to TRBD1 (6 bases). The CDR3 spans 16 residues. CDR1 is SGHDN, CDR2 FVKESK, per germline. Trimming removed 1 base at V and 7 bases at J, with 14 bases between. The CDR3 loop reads CASSQVPPRGNSPLHF. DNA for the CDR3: TGTGCCAGCAGCCAAGTGCCGCCCAGGGGAAATTCACCCCTCCACTTT.

CDR3 DNA: TGTGCCAGCTCACGAGGAAATTCACCCCTCCACTTT. This codes for CASSRGNSPLHF. This chain joins TRBV18 and TRBJ1-6, with D unclear. The CDR3 is 12 residues long. Trimming took off 4 bases at V and 7 bases at J, with 5 bases between the two ends. Looked up from germline, CDR1 is KGHSH and CDR2 is LQKENI.

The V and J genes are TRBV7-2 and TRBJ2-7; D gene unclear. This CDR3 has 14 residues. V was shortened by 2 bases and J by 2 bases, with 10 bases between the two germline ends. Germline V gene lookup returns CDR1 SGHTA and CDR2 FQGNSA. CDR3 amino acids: CASSLYLQPYEQYF. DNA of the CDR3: TGTGCCAGCAGCTTATATTTACAGCCCTACGAGCAGTACTTC.

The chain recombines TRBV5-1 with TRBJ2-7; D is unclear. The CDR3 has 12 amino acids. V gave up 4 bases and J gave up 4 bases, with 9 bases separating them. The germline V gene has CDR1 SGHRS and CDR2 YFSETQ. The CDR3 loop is CASSPTTYEQYF. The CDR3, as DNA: TGCGCCAGCAGCCCGACGACGTACGAGCAGTACTTC.

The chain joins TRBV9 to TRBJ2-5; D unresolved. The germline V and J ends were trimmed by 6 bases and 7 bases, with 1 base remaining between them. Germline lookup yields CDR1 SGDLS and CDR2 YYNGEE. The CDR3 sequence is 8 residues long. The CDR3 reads CASTTQYF. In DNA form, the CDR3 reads TGTGCCAGCACGACCCAGTACTTC.